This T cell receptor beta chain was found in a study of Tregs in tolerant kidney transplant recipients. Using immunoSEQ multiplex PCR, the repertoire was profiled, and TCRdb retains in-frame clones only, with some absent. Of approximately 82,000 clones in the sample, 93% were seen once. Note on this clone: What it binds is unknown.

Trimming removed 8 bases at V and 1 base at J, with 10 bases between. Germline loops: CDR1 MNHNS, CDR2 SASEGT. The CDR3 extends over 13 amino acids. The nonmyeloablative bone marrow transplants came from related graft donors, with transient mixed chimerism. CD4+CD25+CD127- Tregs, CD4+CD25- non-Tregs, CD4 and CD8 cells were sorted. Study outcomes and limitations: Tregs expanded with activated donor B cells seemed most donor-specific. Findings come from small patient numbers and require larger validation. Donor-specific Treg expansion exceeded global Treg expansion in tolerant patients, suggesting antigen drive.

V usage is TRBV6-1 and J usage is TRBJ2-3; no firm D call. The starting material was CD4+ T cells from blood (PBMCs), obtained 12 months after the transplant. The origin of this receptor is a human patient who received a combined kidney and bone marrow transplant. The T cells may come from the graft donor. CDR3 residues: CASGGWGTDTQYF. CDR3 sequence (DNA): TGTGCCAGCGGCGGCTGGGGCACAGATACGCAGTATTTT.